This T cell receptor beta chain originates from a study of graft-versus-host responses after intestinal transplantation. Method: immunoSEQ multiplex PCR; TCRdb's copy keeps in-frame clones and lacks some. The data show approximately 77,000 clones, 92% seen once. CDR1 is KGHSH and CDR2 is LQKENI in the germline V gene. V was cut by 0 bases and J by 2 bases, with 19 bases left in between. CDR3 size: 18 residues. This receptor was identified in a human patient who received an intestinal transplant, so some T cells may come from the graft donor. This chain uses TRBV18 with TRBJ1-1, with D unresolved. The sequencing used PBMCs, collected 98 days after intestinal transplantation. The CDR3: CASSPPVTDTRSNTEAFF. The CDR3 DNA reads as TGTGCCAGCTCACCACCGGTAACAGACACCCGGTCTAACACTGAAGCTTTCTTT. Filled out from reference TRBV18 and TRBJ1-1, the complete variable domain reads NAGVMQNPRHLVRRRGQEARLRCSPMKGHSHVYWYRQLPEEGLKFMVYLQKENIIDESGMPKERFSAEFPKEGPSILRIQQVVRGDSAAYFCASSPPVTDTRSNTEAFFGQGTRLTVV.